Here is one T cell receptor (beta chain) with its context. For sorted subsets, 150 to 250 ng DNA per replicate equaled around 30,000 T cell genomes. Assay: immunoSEQ multiplex PCR; the TCRdb copy retains only in-frame clones and omits some. The repertoire holds about 2,200,000 clones, with 93% as singletons. This sample stems from a study of shared clonotypes between healthy human individuals. Across the whole study: The people who gave samples were two women and three men aged 18 to 49.

Per the germline V gene, CDR1 is SEHNR and CDR2 is FQNEAQ (reference sequence). The V gene lost 5 bases and the J gene lost 7 bases, with 12 bases spanning the gap. The CDR3 length is 13 residues. Naive CD8 cells, CD45RO-negative and positively selected for CCR7, excluded terminally differentiated effector memory CD45RA+ cells. Among the donors, all were Caucasian adults who lived in Nashville, Tennessee. V usage is TRBV7-9 and J usage is TRBJ2-1; D gene uncertain. The clonotype comes from a man between 18 and 35 years old in good health. Some clones in this sample may be carry-over from other donors' samples. Material: naive CD8+ T cells from PBMCs. The CDR3 is CASSNPLVNEQFF. The DNA for the CDR3 is TGTGCCAGCAGCAATCCACTTGTAAATGAGCAGTTCTTC. Drawing the rest from reference TRBV7-9 and TRBJ2-1, the complete variable domain is DTGVSQNPRHKITKRGQNVTFRCDPISEHNRLYWYRQTLGQGPEFLTYFQNEAQLEKSRLLSDRFSAERPKGSFSTLEIQRTEQGDSAMYLCASSNPLVNEQFFGPGTRLTVL.